This is a list of T cell receptor beta chains from one sample in a study of blood T cell repertoires in COVID-19. The data were produced by immunoSEQ multiplex PCR, yet TCRdb's version contains in-frame clones alone and is incomplete. This repertoire shows under 450,000 clones, over 65% found once; its top ten account for roughly 1.2%. Specimen: peripheral blood. All receptors come from a human donor with acute or convalescent COVID-19. The donor label of this sample is uncertain. Both conserved end residues are part of each CDR3. Each record gives: V gene, D gene, clone size, J gene, CDR3 protein, CDR3 DNA. The D gene is left open where the match is weak. Not every row has a clone size; where given, it reads once, few, many or a size class.

TRBV5-6	TRBD1	NA	TRBJ1-4	CASSYGTGGNEKLFF	TGTGCCAGCAGCTACGGGACAGGGGGCAATGAAAAACTGTTTTTT
TRBV20-1	TRBD2	NA	TRBJ2-2	CSASPSGYTGELFF	TGCAGTGCTAGTCCTAGCGGGTACACCGGGGAGCTGTTTTTT
TRBV4-1	TRBD2	NA	TRBJ2-3	CASSQGASGSADTQYF	TGCGCCAGCAGCCAAGGGGCTAGCGGGAGTGCAGATACGCAGTATTTT
TRBV6-1	NA	NA	TRBJ1-1	CASSEVVRTEAFF	TGTGCCAGCAGTGAAGTCGTGCGCACTGAAGCTTTCTTT
TRBV5-1	NA	NA	TRBJ2-2	CASSQLGGRSTGELFF	TGCGCCAGCAGCCAACTCGGGGGTAGGAGCACCGGGGAGCTGTTTTTT
TRBV5-1	NA	once	TRBJ1-2	CASSWGGSGGYTF	TGCGCCAGCAGCTGGGGCGGGAGCGGAGGCTACACCTTC
TRBV5-4	NA	NA	TRBJ2-3	CASSSQGSPSDTQYF	TGTGCCAGCAGCTCCCAGGGGTCGCCATCGGATACGCAGTATTTT
TRBV5-5	NA	NA	TRBJ1-4	CASSYWTNEKLFF	TGTGCCAGCAGTTACTGGACTAATGAAAAACTGTTTTTT
TRBV18	TRBD1	NA	TRBJ2-7	CASSPGTGGAEQYF	TGTGCCAGCTCACCAGGCACAGGGGGTGCCGAGCAGTACTTC
TRBV29-1	NA	NA	TRBJ1-1	CSVEKGVRTARGNTEAFF	TGCAGCGTTGAAAAGGGTGTGAGGACAGCCCGGGGGAACACTGAAGCTTTCTTT